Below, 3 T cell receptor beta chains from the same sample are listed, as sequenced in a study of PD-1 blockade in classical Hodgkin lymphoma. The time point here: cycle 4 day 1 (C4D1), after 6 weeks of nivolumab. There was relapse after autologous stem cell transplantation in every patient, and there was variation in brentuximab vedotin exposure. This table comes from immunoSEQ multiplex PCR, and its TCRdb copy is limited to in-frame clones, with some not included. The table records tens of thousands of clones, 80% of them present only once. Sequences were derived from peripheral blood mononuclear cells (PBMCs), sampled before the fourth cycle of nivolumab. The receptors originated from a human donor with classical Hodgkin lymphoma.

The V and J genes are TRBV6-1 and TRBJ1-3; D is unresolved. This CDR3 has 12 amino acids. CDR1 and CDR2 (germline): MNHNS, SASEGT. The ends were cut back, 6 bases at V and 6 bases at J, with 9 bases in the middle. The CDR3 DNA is TGTGCCAGCAGAGACAAGCTAAACACCATATATTTT. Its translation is CASRDKLNTIYF.

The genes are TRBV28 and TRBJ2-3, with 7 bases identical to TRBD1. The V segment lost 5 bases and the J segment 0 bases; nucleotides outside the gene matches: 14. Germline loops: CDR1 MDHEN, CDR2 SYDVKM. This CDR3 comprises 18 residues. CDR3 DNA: TGTGCCAGCAGTCTATCCTACCGGGACAGATCTAGCACAGATACGCAGTATTTT. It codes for CASSLSYRDRSSTDTQYF.

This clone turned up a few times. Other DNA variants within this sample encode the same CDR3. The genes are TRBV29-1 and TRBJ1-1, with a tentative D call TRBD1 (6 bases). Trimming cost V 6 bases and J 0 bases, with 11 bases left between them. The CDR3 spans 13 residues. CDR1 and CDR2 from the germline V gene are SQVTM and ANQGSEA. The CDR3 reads CSVGGGMNTEAFF. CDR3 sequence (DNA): TGCAGCGTAGGGGGGGGGATGAACACTGAAGCTTTCTTT.